This T cell receptor beta chain is drawn from a study of CD8 T cells in Susac syndrome. Findings of the study overall: The CD4+ T cell repertoires that were profiled in Susac syndrome showed no clonal expansion.

The CDR3 consists of 18 residues. J was trimmed by 2 bases and V by 6 bases; bases with no gene match: 16. As for this clonotype: Antigen unknown.

Random hexamers were used to reverse transcribe 0.5 to 1 ug of RNA. Multiplex PCR with immunoSEQ amplified the TCR beta CDR3 across 54 Vbeta and 13 Jbeta. TCRdb called the immunoSEQ multiplex PCR reads again in MiXCR, with one record for every CDR3 protein. The sample yields roughly 100,000 distinct CDR3 sequences, just under 95% seen once. Purification of the CD8+ and CD4+ T cells relied on negative isolation, and TEMRA cells underwent FACS enrichment. The chain joins TRBV12-3 or TRBV12-4 to TRBJ2-5, with TRBD1 matching over 9 bases. The sample taken for sequencing was CD4+ T cells from PBMCs. The sequence was obtained from a human donor with Susac syndrome. The CDR3 spells CASSPTSWTGASQETQYF. The DNA for the CDR3 is TGTGCCAGCAGCCCTACTTCCTGGACAGGGGCAAGTCAAGAGACCCAGTACTTC.